A single sample gave rise to the 24 T cell receptor beta chains below, sequenced in a study of T cells after yellow fever vaccination. In TCRdb, the 5' RACE reads were re-called with MiXCR into one record per CDR3 protein. The sample has roughly 180,000 distinct CDR3 sequences; approximately 6.2% are singletons. Sequenced material: CD4+ T cells sorted from PBMCs, taken on the day of the first yellow fever vaccination. Every receptor here comes from a man younger than 30 who received the YFV17D yellow fever vaccine.

In this sample, this clonotype turned up many times. In nucleotides, the CDR3 is TGTGCCAGCAGTTTAACGGGGAAAGAAAGGGAGCTGTTTTTT. It specifies CASSLTGKERELFF. V and J are TRBV28 and TRBJ2-2; TRBD2 might be the D (5 bases). CDR1 and CDR2 from the germline V gene are MDHEN and SYDVKM. This CDR3 comprises 14 residues. Trimming left V 2 bases short and J 9 bases short, with 13 bases between. Drawing the rest from reference TRBV28 and TRBJ2-2, the complete variable domain is DVKVTQSSRYLVKRTGEKVFLECVQDMDHENMFWYRQDPGLGLRLIYFSYDVKMKEKGDIPEGYSVSREKKERFSLILESASTNQTSMYLCASSLTGKERELFFGEGSRLTVL.

V is TRBV19 and J is TRBJ2-3; 7 nucleotides agree with TRBD2. This CDR3 has 14 amino acids. The germline V gene encodes CDR1 LNHDA and CDR2 SQIVND (reference sequence). Trimming at V came to 9 bases and at J to 0 bases, leaving 6 bases not matched to a gene. CDR3 loop: CASALGGSTDTQYF. CDR3 DNA sequence: TGTGCCAGCGCGTTGGGGGGGAGCACAGATACGCAGTATTTT.

DNA for the CDR3: TGTGCCAGCAGCGATGGGACAGGGGAACTCTACGAGCAGTACTTC. It encodes CASSDGTGELYEQYF. The chain carries TRBV5-5 and TRBJ2-7; 10 nucleotides align to TRBD1. The CDR3 sequence is 15 residues long. Germline CDR1 is SGHKS and CDR2 is YYEKEE (reference sequence). Trimming took 4 bases from V and 3 from J; bases not matched to a gene: 7.

The genes are TRBV7-9 and TRBJ2-2, with D unclear. V lost 11 bases and J 7 bases, leaving 14 bases between the germline ends. Germline V gene data show CDR1 as SEHNR and CDR2 as FQNEAQ (reference sequence). This CDR3 comprises 12 residues. CDR3 DNA sequence: TGTGCCGTTCTTCGGGTCGACGGGGAGCTGTTTTTT. The encoded protein is CAVLRVDGELFF.

Many counts were recorded for this clonotype. This rearrangement joins TRBV7-9 to TRBJ2-4; TRBD1 is a possible D gene (6 bases). V dropped 5 bases and J dropped 3 bases, with 14 bases sitting between them. The CDR3 totals 15 residues. Germline V gene sequence: CDR1 SEHNR, CDR2 FQNEAQ (reference sequence). DNA for the CDR3: TGTGCCAGCAGCCTTGCTGGGGGACACAAAAACATTCAGTACTTC. Its protein is CASSLAGGHKNIQYF.

The table lists this clonotype with a few counts. The J gene is TRBJ2-3, the V gene TRBV7-2; a possible D gene is TRBD1 (6 bases). Trimming cost V 5 bases and J 2 bases, with 20 bases left between them. This CDR3 spans 17 amino acids. Per the germline V gene, CDR1 is SGHTA and CDR2 is FQGNSA. CDR3 DNA sequence: TGTGCCAGCAGCGGGCGCCTCCGGGACACCTCCACAGATACGCAGTATTTT. Translating it yields CASSGRLRDTSTDTQYF.

This clonotype came up a few times. The J gene is TRBJ1-1, the V gene TRBV30; D gene unclear. The V and J ends lost 2 bases and 9 bases respectively, with 16 bases between them. The V gene's germline CDR1 is GTSNPN and CDR2 SVGIG (reference sequence). The CDR3 sequence is 13 residues long. CDR3 loop: CAWSLPQLGKAFF. CDR3 in DNA: TGTGCCTGGAGTTTGCCCCAACTGGGGAAAGCTTTCTTT.

This clonotype was counted only a few times. The chain carries TRBV4-2 and TRBJ1-5, with a tentative D call TRBD1 (5 bases). This CDR3 comprises 16 residues. V was clipped by 4 bases and J by 4 bases, with 17 bases between them. The germline V gene has CDR1 LGHNA and CDR2 YNFKEQ. CDR3 nucleotide sequence: TGTGCCAGCAGCCGTACTTGGGACCTTACTAATCAGCCCCAGCATTTT. It translates to CASSRTWDLTNQPQHF.

At least ten counts were recorded for this clonotype. The gene calls are TRBV20-1 and TRBJ2-3; 8 positions match TRBD2. With V trimmed by 7 bases and J by 1 base, 4 bases remained unmatched. The CDR3 has 13 amino acids. Per germline, CDR1 DFQATT and CDR2 SNEGSKA (reference sequence). CDR3: CSGSGGGTDTQYF. The CDR3 bases are TGCAGTGGGAGCGGGGGTGGCACAGATACGCAGTATTTT.

The rearrangement uses TRBV28 and TRBJ1-6; D might be TRBD1 (6 bases). Trimming shortened V by 5 bases and J by 5 bases, and 13 bases separated the two germline ends. Germline V gives CDR1 MDHEN, CDR2 SYDVKM. This CDR3 has 15 residues. The chain's CDR3 is CASSPLRGHNSPLHF. The CDR3 DNA is TGTGCCAGCAGTCCACTCAGGGGCCATAATTCACCCCTCCACTTT. Drawing the rest from reference TRBV28 and TRBJ1-6, the complete variable domain is DVKVTQSSRYLVKRTGEKVFLECVQDMDHENMFWYRQDPGLGLRLIYFSYDVKMKEKGDIPEGYSVSREKKERFSLILESASTNQTSMYLCASSPLRGHNSPLHFGNGTRLTVT.

This clonotype has a count of ten or more. The chain couples TRBV5-1 to TRBJ1-5; D uncertain. Germline loops: CDR1 SGHRS, CDR2 YFSETQ. With 0 bases removed from V and 2 bases from J, the gap between germline ends came to 6 bases. This CDR3 has 14 residues. The CDR3, as DNA: TGCGCCAGCAGCTTGGATACTGGCAATCAGCCCCAGCATTTT. Amino acids: CASSLDTGNQPQHF.

Many counts were recorded for this clonotype. V is TRBV4-1 and J is TRBJ2-5, with 8 nucleotides matching TRBD1. The CDR3 extends over 15 amino acids. V was clipped by 2 bases and J by 3 bases; unmatched bases: 5. The germline gives CDR1 MGHRA, CDR2 YSYEKL. CDR3 region: CASSQRGQAEETQYF. The CDR3 DNA sequence: TGCGCCAGCAGCCAAAGGGGACAGGCAGAAGAGACCCAGTACTTC.

At least ten counts were recorded for this clonotype. This chain joins TRBV24-1 and TRBJ2-5, with D unresolved. The CDR3 totals 13 residues. V was trimmed by 9 bases and J by 1 base, leaving 11 bases between them. Germline V lookup: CDR1 KGHDR, CDR2 SFDVKD. The CDR3 spells CATAESGQETQYF. The DNA for the CDR3 is TGTGCCACCGCAGAGTCAGGCCAAGAGACCCAGTACTTC.

This chain joins TRBV3-1 and TRBJ2-7, with D unresolved. CDR3 length: 14 residues. Per germline, CDR1 LGHDT and CDR2 YNNKEL (reference sequence). With 0 bases removed from V and 7 bases from J, the gap between germline ends came to 13 bases. CDR3 sequence reads: CASSQDLAAREQYF. CDR3 coding DNA: TGTGCCAGCAGCCAAGATTTGGCCGCCAGAGAGCAGTACTTC.

This chain links TRBV5-1 with TRBJ2-3; D is ambiguous. This CDR3 region has 15 residues. V was trimmed by 4 bases and J by 4 bases, leaving 16 bases between them. Germline CDR1 is SGHRS and CDR2 is YFSETQ. CDR3 DNA: TGCGCCAGCAGCGGGCGATCAGGCGGATCAGATACGCAGTATTTT. Protein sequence: CASSGRSGGSDTQYF.

This clonotype was detected only a few times. The V call is TRBV29-1, the J call TRBJ2-2; 9 bases match TRBD1. CDR3 size: 17 residues. The germline CDR1 and CDR2 sequences are SQVTM and ANQGSEA. The ends lost 4 bases at V and 6 bases at J; junction bases unmatched: 15. This chain's CDR3 is CSVAGTGIGGEPGELFF. CDR3 DNA: TGCAGCGTTGCCGGGACAGGGATTGGAGGGGAGCCCGGGGAGCTGTTTTTT.

This clonotype was detected a few times. Given a much more abundant clone one base away, this may be a read error. The chain combines TRBV5-4 with TRBJ2-1; 9 nucleotides line up with TRBD2. The CDR3 loop spans 15 amino acids. The V gene's germline CDR1 is SGHNT and CDR2 YYREEE (reference sequence). Trimming removed 4 bases from V and 0 bases from J; junction bases left unmatched: 2. For the CDR3, the DNA is TGTGCCAGCAGCCCTAGCGGGGACTCCTACAATGAGCAGTTCTTC. Amino acids: CASSPSGDSYNEQFF.

This clonotype was counted between two and nine times. One end of the junction varies from germline; a read error may be responsible. The chain has TRBV7-7 and TRBJ2-3; D gene ambiguous. The CDR3 has 13 amino acids. Germline-derived CDR1 and CDR2 are SSHAT and FNYEAQ (reference sequence). In nucleotides, the CDR3 is TGTGCTAGCAGCTACGGGTTTGAAGATACGCAGTATTTT. As protein: CASSYGFEDTQYF.

This clonotype was detected many times. The rearrangement uses TRBV20-1 and TRBJ2-1, with D perhaps matching TRBD1 (6 bases). V gave up 1 base and J gave up 9 bases, with 10 bases separating them. Germline CDR1 reads DFQATT; CDR2 reads SNEGSKA (reference sequence). The CDR3 extends over 12 amino acids. The CDR3 is CSARAGASEQFF. The CDR3 DNA reads as TGCAGTGCTAGAGCAGGGGCAAGTGAGCAGTTCTTC.

This clonotype was detected many times. The chain carries TRBV12-3 or TRBV12-4 and TRBJ1-2; a possible D gene is TRBD1 (5 bases). Between the trimmed V and J ends, which lost 6 bases and 8 bases, there was a span of 16 bases. The CDR3 consists of 13 residues. The CDR3 bases are TGTGCCAGCAGCTATACCTCAGGGATGGGCTACACCTTC. Translation: CASSYTSGMGYTF.

The rearrangement joins TRBV25-1 to TRBJ2-2; TRBD1 is a possible D gene (5 bases). V was shortened by 5 bases and J by 0 bases, with 10 bases between the two germline ends. The CDR3 runs to 15 residues. The germline CDR1 and CDR2 sequences are MGHDK and SYGVNS. CDR3 amino acids: CASSRTDTNTGELFF. CDR3 sequence (DNA): TGTGCCAGCAGTCGGACGGACACGAACACCGGGGAGCTGTTTTTT.

This clonotype has just a few counts. The V gene is TRBV6-1, the J gene TRBJ1-5; the D gene is possibly TRBD1 (5 bases). Germline CDR1 reads MNHNS; CDR2 reads SASEGT. V shed 4 bases and J shed 7 bases, with 11 bases lying between them. The CDR3 spans 13 residues. CDR3 amino acids: CASSAQGDQPQHF. CDR3 bases: TGTGCCAGCAGTGCGCAGGGTGACCAGCCCCAGCATTTT.

Notes on this clonotype: Possible read error: a much larger clone is one base away. This chain links TRBV11-2 with TRBJ2-7; D remains ambiguous. In germline, CDR1 is SGHAT, CDR2 FQNNGV. The CDR3 is 13 amino acids. This CDR3 reads CASSLVSEYDQYF. DNA of the CDR3: TGTGCCAGCAGCTTAGTGTCAGAATACGACCAGTACTTC.

The table lists this clonotype with many counts. This rearrangement joins TRBV7-2 to TRBJ1-5, with D uncertain. The V gene lost 1 base and the J gene lost 5 bases, with 6 bases spanning the gap. This CDR3 is 13 amino acids long. Per the germline V gene, CDR1 is SGHTA and CDR2 is FQGNSA. The CDR3 here is CASSLVEDQPQHF. In DNA, the CDR3 is TGTGCCAGCAGCTTAGTTGAGGATCAGCCCCAGCATTTT. Full variable domain (outside the CDR3, taken from reference TRBV7-2 and TRBJ1-5): GAGVSQSPSNKVTEKGKDVELRCDPISGHTALYWYRQSLGQGLEFLIYFQGNSAPDKSGLPSDRFSAERTGGSVSTLTIQRTQQEDSAVYLCASSLVEDQPQHFGDGTRLSIL.